These T cell receptor beta chains were read from a single sample in a study of CD4 T cells in relation to SARS-CoV-2 and coronaviruses. TCRdb's copy holds only in-frame clones and misses some; the assay was immunoSEQ multiplex PCR. The sample has about 65,000 clones; about 90% are singletons. Sequenced input: memory CD4+ T cells from PBMCs. Receptors were obtained from a human donor in good health. Both conserved end residues are part of each CDR3. The order of the fields is V gene, J gene, D gene, CDR3 DNA, CDR3 protein. The D gene is left open where the match is weak.

TRBV30	TRBJ2-3	TRBD2	TGTGCCTGGAGTGTACCCGTCCTGGCGGGGGGGCCAGATACGCAGTATTTT	CAWSVPVLAGGPDTQYF
TRBV5-1	TRBJ2-1	TRBD1	TGCGCCAGCAGCTTCCAGGGGGTAAACAATGAGCAGTTCTTC	CASSFQGVNNEQFF
TRBV15	TRBJ1-2	TRBD1	TGTGCCACCAGCAGCACAGGGGATAGTGGCTACACCTTC	CATSSTGDSGYTF
TRBV6-5	TRBJ1-2	-	TGTGCCAGCAGAACTACACAGAACTATGGCTACACCTTC	CASRTTQNYGYTF
TRBV30	TRBJ1-2	-	TGTGCCTTCCAGGGCCTCTCGGAGGGCTACACCTTC	CAFQGLSEGYTF
TRBV5-4	TRBJ2-3	-	TGTGCCAGCAGCTTGGTGCAGGGTGCAGATACGCAGTATTTT	CASSLVQGADTQYF
TRBV5-1	TRBJ1-5	TRBD1	TGCGCCAGCAGCTCCGGACAGGGAGATCAGCCCCAGCATTTT	CASSSGQGDQPQHF
TRBV2	TRBJ2-1	-	TGTGCCAGCAGTGTAAATAGCGGTTCCTACAATGAGCAGTTCTTC	CASSVNSGSYNEQFF
TRBV24-1	TRBJ2-3	TRBD1	TGTGCCACCAGTGACCCTACAGGGGTAATTTATACGCAGTATTTT	CATSDPTGVIYTQYF
TRBV18	TRBJ1-5	-	TGTGCCAGCTCACCGACAGATAGCAATCAGCCCCAGCATTTT	CASSPTDSNQPQHF
TRBV28	TRBJ1-5	-	TGTGCCAGCAGTTTATTTCTCGGGGGGCAAGGCAATCAGCCCCAGCATTTT	CASSLFLGGQGNQPQHF
TRBV18	TRBJ2-7	-	TGTGCCAGCTCACAAGACGGCTACGAGCAGTACTTC	CASSQDGYEQYF
TRBV7-9	TRBJ1-4	-	TGTGCCAGCAGCCGACTAAACCTTGCTAAACTGTTTTTT	CASSRLNLAKLFF
TRBV2	TRBJ2-7	TRBD1	TGTGCCAGCAGGGCAGACAGGGTCGGCTACGAGCAGTACTTC	CASRADRVGYEQYF
TRBV19	TRBJ2-3	-	TGTGCCAGTAGTATGCAGGAGGAAGATACGCAGTATTTT	CASSMQEEDTQYF
TRBV3-1/TRBV3-2	TRBJ2-2	-	TGTGCCAGCTCGAACACCGGGGAGCTGTTTTTT	CASSNTGELFF
TRBV5-1	TRBJ1-2	TRBD1	TGCGCCAGCAGCCGCACCACAGGGGTAGGGGATGGCTACACCTTC	CASSRTTGVGDGYTF
TRBV6-5	TRBJ2-1	-	TGTGCCAGCAGTTACGTCTCAACCTACAATGAGCAGTTCTTC	CASSYVSTYNEQFF
TRBV6-1	TRBJ2-2	TRBD2	TGTGCCAGCAGTGATCTTAGCGGGAGGGCGAACACCGGGGAGCTGTTTTTT	CASSDLSGRANTGELFF
TRBV7-2	TRBJ1-3	TRBD1	TGTGCCAGCAGCATTAGACAGGGGCTTGACGGGAACACCATATATTTT	CASSIRQGLDGNTIYF